This T cell receptor (beta chain) is drawn from a study of T cell responses to AZD1222 COVID-19 vaccine. Assay used: immunoSEQ multiplex PCR; TCRdb lists only in-frame clones, some missing. The sample records about 70,000 clones, 90% being singletons. Regarding this clone: What it binds is unknown.

This CDR3 has 14 residues. The germline V gene encodes CDR1 SGHNT and CDR2 YENEEA. V shed 6 bases and J shed 4 bases, with 15 bases lying between them. Broader study findings: Repertoires in all cases were sampled only once the peak T cell response had passed.

The TCR was taken from an adult who received the AZD1222 COVID-19 vaccine. This chain joins TRBV11-3 and TRBJ1-1, with D perhaps matching TRBD1 (5 bases). The sample here was peripheral blood, taken 28 days after the second AZD1222 dose. CDR3 nucleotide sequence: TGTGCCAGCAGAGGAGGGGCGCGGGCCACTGAAGCTTTCTTT. Its translation is CASRGGARATEAFF. The full variable domain, with the rest looked up from reference TRBV11-3 and TRBJ1-1, is EAGVVQSPRYKIIEKKQPVAFWCNPISGHNTLYWYLQNLGQGPELLIRYENEEAVDDSQLPKDRFSAERLKGVDSTLKIQPAELGDSAVYLCASRGGARATEAFFGQGTRLTVV.